Presented here are 12 T cell receptor beta chains from one specimen sequenced in a study of T cell repertoires in cytomegalovirus infection. From the reads, TCRdb called clonotypes with MiXCR, one entry per CDR3 protein. The data show fewer than 550,000 distinct CDR3 sequences, with approximately 15% seen just once and roughly a quarter held by the top ten. Sequencing used CD8+ T cells from PBMCs. The receptor set was obtained from a human donor in good health (CMV status not recorded). Some clones in this sample may be carry-over from other donors' samples.

This clonotype was recorded at least ten times. The rearrangement uses TRBV7-9 and TRBJ2-7; D assignment may be TRBD1 or TRBD2 (5 bases each). The V end lost 7 bases, the J end lost 2 bases, and 24 bases lay between the germline ends. The CDR3 runs 17 residues. CDR1 is SEHNR, CDR2 FQNEAQ, per germline (reference sequence). The CDR3 nucleotides are TGTGCCAGCACCACCGAGAGGGGTACCGGAATAACCTACGAGCAGTACTTC. Translated: CASTTERGTGITYEQYF.

This chain joins TRBV23-1 and TRBJ2-6, with D hard to call. TRBV23-1 is marked as an open reading frame, function uncertain. Deletions cut 1 base from V and 0 bases from J, with 13 bases between. The CDR3 has 18 amino acids. CDR3 DNA sequence: TGCGCCAGCAGTCAATTAGGTCAGGTCGACTCTGGGGCCAACGTCCTGACTTTC. Protein: CASSQLGQVDSGANVLTF.

Written as DNA, the CDR3 is TGTGCCAGCAGCTTAGAATTGGGGGATAGGACTGAAGCTTTCTTT. This gives the protein CASSLELGDRTEAFF. The chain couples TRBV5-4 to TRBJ1-1; D might be TRBD1 (5 bases). CDR3 length: 15 residues. Trimming removed 2 bases at V and 5 bases at J, with 16 bases between. Germline V gene data show CDR1 as SGHNT and CDR2 as YYREEE (reference sequence).

The J gene is TRBJ1-4, the V gene TRBV5-1; 7 bases agree with TRBD1. Trimming took 8 bases from V and 6 from J; bases not matched to a gene: 16. The CDR3 extends over 16 amino acids. Germline V gene lookup returns CDR1 SGHRS and CDR2 YFSETQ. CDR3 amino acids: CASTSTTGTDYEKLFF. The CDR3 bases are TGCGCCAGTACCTCCACTACCGGGACAGATTATGAAAAACTGTTTTTT.

About this clonotype: Given the absence of the conserved phenylalanine or tryptophan at the CDR3 end, a read error is likely. This rearrangement joins TRBV20-1 to TRBJ2-1, with 8 bases that match TRBD2. Germline CDR1 reads DFQATT; CDR2 reads SNEGSKA (reference sequence). Trimming removed 1 base from V and 2 bases from J; junction bases left unmatched: 7. This CDR3 has 16 amino acids. The CDR3 loop is CSARARGGYPYNEQFL. The CDR3 nucleotides are TGCAGTGCTAGAGCTCGCGGGGGGTACCCCTACAATGAGCAGTTCTTA.

The chain is built from TRBV20-1 and TRBJ1-2; D unresolved. The CDR3 spans 14 residues. Looked up from germline, CDR1 is DFQATT and CDR2 is SNEGSKA (reference sequence). Trimming pared 2 bases from V and 3 bases from J, leaving 13 bases between. The CDR3 region is CSARMGNEDYGYTF. The DNA of the CDR3 is TGCAGTGCTAGAATGGGGAACGAGGACTATGGCTACACCTTC.

The rearrangement links TRBV7-3 to TRBJ2-7, with D perhaps TRBD1 (6 bases). CDR3 length: 14 residues. The germline CDR1 and CDR2 sequences are SGHTA and FQGTGA. V lost 3 bases to trimming and J lost 7 bases, with 16 bases between them. CDR3 protein: CASSFTGCLEEQYF. The CDR3 DNA reads TGTGCCAGCAGCTTCACAGGGTGCTTGGAAGAGCAGTACTTC.

The chain has TRBV4-2 and TRBJ2-5; 12 bases map to TRBD2. V trimming: 0 bases; J trimming: 2 bases; junction bases outside the gene matches: 16. The CDR3 is 21 residues long. The V gene's germline CDR1 is LGHNA and CDR2 YNFKEQ. This chain's CDR3 is CASSQEASGRAFSWGQETQYF. The CDR3 nucleotides are TGTGCCAGCAGCCAAGAGGCTAGCGGGAGGGCCTTCTCATGGGGGCAAGAGACCCAGTACTTC.

Remarks on this clonotype: The germline gene is not matched at one end of the junction; a read error may be the cause. The chain joins TRBV7-2 to TRBJ1-1, with a tentative D call TRBD1 (5 bases). The CDR3 runs to 15 residues. Per the germline V gene, CDR1 is SGHTA and CDR2 is FQGNSA. The CDR3 DNA reads as TGTGCCAGAAGCTCCCTCGGGACTTTCAAAACTGAAGCTTTCTTT. It encodes CARSSLGTFKTEAFF.

V gene TRBV20-1 combines with J gene TRBJ2-7; 7 bases are shared with TRBD1. The CDR3 has 15 amino acids. Germline V CDR1 and CDR2: DFQATT, SNEGSKA (reference sequence). The V and J ends lost 0 bases and 2 bases, in that order; junction bases with no gene match: 7. The DNA of the CDR3 is TGCAGTGCTAGAGATGACGAGACAGGGACCTACGAGCAGTACTTC. This sequence encodes CSARDDETGTYEQYF.

Many counts were recorded for this clonotype. The V call is TRBV5-5, the J call TRBJ1-1; D may be TRBD1 (5 bases). V lost 2 bases to trimming and J lost 0 bases, with 17 bases between them. CDR3 length: 17 residues. Germline CDR1 and CDR2: SGHKS and YYEKEE (reference sequence). The CDR3 sequence: CASSFRGRVGLNTEAFF. In nucleotides, the CDR3 is TGTGCCAGCAGCTTTAGGGGACGTGTGGGATTGAACACTGAAGCTTTCTTT.

This clonotype has more than one count but fewer than ten. This rearrangement joins TRBV29-1 to TRBJ2-6, with 8 positions matching TRBD1. The ends lost 2 bases at V and 1 base at J; junction bases unmatched: 4. CDR3 length: 16 residues. Germline-derived CDR1 and CDR2 are SQVTM and ANQGSEA. CDR3 in amino acids: CSVETRTGSGANVLTF. The CDR3 DNA is TGCAGCGTTGAAACCAGGACAGGGTCTGGGGCCAACGTCCTGACTTTC.